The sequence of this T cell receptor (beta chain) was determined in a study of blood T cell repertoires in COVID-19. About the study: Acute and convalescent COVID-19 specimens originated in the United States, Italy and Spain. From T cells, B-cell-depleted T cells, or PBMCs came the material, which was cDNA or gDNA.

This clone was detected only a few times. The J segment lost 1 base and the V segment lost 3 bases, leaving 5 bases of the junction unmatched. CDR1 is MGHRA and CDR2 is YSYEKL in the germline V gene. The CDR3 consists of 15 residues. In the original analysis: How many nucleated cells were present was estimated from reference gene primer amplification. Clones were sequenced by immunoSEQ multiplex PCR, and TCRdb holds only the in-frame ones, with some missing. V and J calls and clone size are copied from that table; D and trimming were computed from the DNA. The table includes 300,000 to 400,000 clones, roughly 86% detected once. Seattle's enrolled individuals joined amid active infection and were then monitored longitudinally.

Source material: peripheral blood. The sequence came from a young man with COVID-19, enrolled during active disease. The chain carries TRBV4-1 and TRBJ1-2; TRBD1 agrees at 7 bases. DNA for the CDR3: TGCGCCAGCAGCCACCCCCCAGGGGGTAACTATGGCTACACCTTC. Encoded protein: CASSHPPGGNYGYTF.